This TCR beta chain was captured in a study of blood T cell repertoires in COVID-19. Study at large: Samples came from the United States, Italy and Spain, spanning acute and convalescent COVID-19.

Looked up from germline, CDR1 is SGDLS and CDR2 is YYNGEE. V was shortened by 6 bases and J by 4 bases, with 13 bases between the two germline ends. There are 13 residues in the CDR3. Assay: immunoSEQ multiplex PCR; the TCRdb copy retains only in-frame clones and omits some. The repertoire includes under 150,000 clones, 75% to 90% of them detected once, and about 2.5% sits in the top ten. The V and J genes are TRBV9 and TRBJ1-2; unclear D gene. The sequence came from a woman between 50 and 59 years old who had recovered from COVID-19. Sequenced material: PBMCs or T cells enriched from blood (not recorded which). The CDR3 DNA follows: TGTGCCAGCACCTCCGGAGGCAGCTATGGCTACACCTTC. Translating gives CASTSGGSYGYTF.